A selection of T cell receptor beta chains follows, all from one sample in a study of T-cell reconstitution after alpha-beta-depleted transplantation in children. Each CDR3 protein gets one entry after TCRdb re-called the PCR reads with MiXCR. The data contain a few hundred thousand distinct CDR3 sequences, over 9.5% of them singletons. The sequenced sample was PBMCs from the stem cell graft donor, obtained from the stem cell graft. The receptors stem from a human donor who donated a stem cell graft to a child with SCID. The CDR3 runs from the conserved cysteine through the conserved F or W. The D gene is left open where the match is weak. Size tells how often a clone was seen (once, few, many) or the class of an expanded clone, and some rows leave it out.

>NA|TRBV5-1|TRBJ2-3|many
TGCGCCAGCAGCTTGGCGGGTCCCGAGGATACGCAGTATTTT
CASSLAGPEDTQYF
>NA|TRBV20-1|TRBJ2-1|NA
TGCAGTGCTAGAGGCCCCCGGCGCAATGAGCAGTTCTTC
CSARGPRRNEQFF
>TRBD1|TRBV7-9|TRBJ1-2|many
TGTGCCAGCAGCTCGACGTCCACAGGGGCCCGCGGTGGCTACACCTTC
CASSSTSTGARGGYTF
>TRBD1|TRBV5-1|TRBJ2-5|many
TGCGCCAGCAGCCCGACCGGGACAGGTTCGAAGACCCAGTACTTC
CASSPTGTGSKTQYF
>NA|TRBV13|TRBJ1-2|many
TGTGCCAGCAGCTTGTACGTCGGGTATGGCTACACCTTC
CASSLYVGYGYTF
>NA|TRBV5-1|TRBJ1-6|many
TGCGCCAGCAGCTTGTCGGGGAGTCGCTATAATTCACCCCTCCACTTT
CASSLSGSRYNSPLHF
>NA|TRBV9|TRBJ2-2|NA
TGTGCCAGCAGCGAATTATCCGGGACCCTAACCGGGGAGCTGTTTTTT
CASSELSGTLTGELFF
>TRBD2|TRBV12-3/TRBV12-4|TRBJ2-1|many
TGTGCCAGCACCCACGCGGCTAGCGGGGGTTTGGGTGAGCAGTTCTTC
CASTHAASGGLGEQFF
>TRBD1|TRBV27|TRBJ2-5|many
TGTGCCAGCAGTTTATCTCCCAGGGGGCAAGAGACCCAGTACTTC
CASSLSPRGQETQYF
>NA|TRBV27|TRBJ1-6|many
TGTGCCACCTCGCCGGGAAACCTTAATTCACCCCTCCACTTT
CATSPGNLNSPLHF
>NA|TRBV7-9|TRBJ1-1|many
TGTGCCAGCAGCTCGCGGGGCCTAGGCATGAACACTGAAGCTTTCTTT
CASSSRGLGMNTEAFF
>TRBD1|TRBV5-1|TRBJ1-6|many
TGCGCCAGCAGCTTGGAGCCGACAGGGGGTAGGTCACCCCTCCACTTT
CASSLEPTGGRSPLHF
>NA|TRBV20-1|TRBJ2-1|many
TGCAGTGCTAGTACCTCGGGGGGCCTCAATGAGCAGTTCTTC
CSASTSGGLNEQFF
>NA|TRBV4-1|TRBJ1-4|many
TGCGCCAGCAGCCAAACTAGGACTCGGGATGAAAAACTGTTTTTT
CASSQTRTRDEKLFF
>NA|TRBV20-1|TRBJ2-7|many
TGCAGTGCTAGAGGCTCACAGGGATCCCCCTACGAGCAGTACTTC
CSARGSQGSPYEQYF
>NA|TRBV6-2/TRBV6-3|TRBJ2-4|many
TGTGCCAGCAGTTACGAGCCTAACATTCAGTACTTC
CASSYEPNIQYF
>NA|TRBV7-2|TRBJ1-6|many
TGTGCCAGCAGCCGGGAGAATAATTCACCCCTCCACTTT
CASSRENNSPLHF
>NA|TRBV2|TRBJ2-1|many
TGTGCCAGCAGTGAAGACGTCTCCGCAACCTACAATGAGCAGTTCTTC
CASSEDVSATYNEQFF
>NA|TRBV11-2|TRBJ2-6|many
TGTGCCAGCAGCTTAGACCCCTTAGGAGGCTCTGGGGCCAACGTCCTGACTTTC
CASSLDPLGGSGANVLTF